This note documents a single T cell receptor (beta chain) sequence. The data derive from a study of cytomegalovirus exposure and HLA in healthy donors. The CDR3 covers 16 residues. Per germline, CDR1 SGDLS and CDR2 YYNGEE. J lost 0 bases, V lost 4 bases, and 9 bases had no gene match. 60 Vbeta and 13 Jbeta primers were used in PCR. The table came from immunoSEQ multiplex PCR; TCRdb's copy has only in-frame clones and leaves some out. The profile covers approximately 100,000 clones, with roughly four fifths appearing a single time and more than 9% taken by the ten largest. V is TRBV9 and J is TRBJ1-1, with TRBD1 matching 7 bases. This clonotype originated in a man aged 45-65 years in good health and CMV-seronegative. Material for sequencing was PBMCs. In DNA form, the CDR3 reads TGTGCCAGCAGCTCCTCCGTCGACAGGGTGAACACTGAAGCTTTCTTT. This encodes CASSSSVDRVNTEAFF.